This T cell receptor beta chain was recovered during a study of CD8+CD57+ T cells in acquired aplastic anemia. Study-wide context: An average of roughly 3 ug of DNA was obtained from sorted CD4+ and CD8+ cells.

In its sample, this clonotype was seen a few times. V shed 4 bases and J shed 1 base, with 8 bases lying between them. This CDR3 comprises 13 residues. Germline CDR1 and CDR2: SGHNT and YENEEA. Patients sequenced had flow cytometry evidence of CD8+CD57+ cell expansion. Severe acquired aplastic anemia was present in all patients. According to the study, genomic DNA was the template for TCR beta VDJ and CDR3 profiling. TCRdb recomputed calls from the reads with MiXCR, one row per CDR3 protein. The data contain about 160,000 distinct CDR3 sequences, about two thirds of them singletons. The clonotype comes from a human donor with aplastic anemia. Sequenced input: sorted CD4+, CD8+, or CD8+CD57+ T cells (not recorded which) from PBMCs. V is TRBV11-3 and J is TRBJ2-7, with D maybe TRBD2 (5 bases). The CDR3 bases are TGTGCCAGCAGCTCGGGATCTTCCTACGAGCAGTACTTC. Translation: CASSSGSSYEQYF.